This TCR beta chain was documented in a study of cytomegalovirus exposure and HLA in healthy donors. Study background: There were a few hundred genotyped donors. Of these, about 80% fell in the genetic ancestry cluster associated with self-reported Caucasian donors. Study outcomes and limitations: Productive status was seen about 87% or about 30% of the time for most TCR beta V segments in an earlier analysis. Rare sequences made up most TCRs, while some public TCRs were found in many donors. The authors later linked a missense DCLRE1C variant to TCR beta V- and J-gene trimming.

CDR1 and CDR2 (germline): SGHRS, YFSETQ. The CDR3 runs 16 residues. The V end lost 0 bases, the J end lost 1 base, and 11 bases lay between the germline ends. This clone was counted only a few times. Its antigen is as yet unknown. The PCR employed 60 Vbeta primers together with 13 Jbeta primers. The repertoire was sequenced with immunoSEQ multiplex PCR; TCRdb's copy has only in-frame clones and lacks some. The table shows roughly 190,000 clones, with 10% to 15% occurring only once. Sequencing was carried out using PBMCs. The chain uses TRBV5-1 and TRBJ2-1, with a weak D call TRBD2 (5 bases). The TCR sequence derives from a man aged 45-60 years in good health and CMV-seropositive. The CDR3 sequence is CASSLGVGRSYNEQFF. CDR3 in DNA: TGCGCCAGCAGCTTGGGGGTGGGGAGATCCTACAATGAGCAGTTCTTC.